The clone carrying this T cell receptor (beta chain) was found a few times. Its specificity is not known. The data derive from a study of regulatory T cells in long-lasting Graves disease. Notes on the study in general: Researchers examined only peripheral blood and not thyroid tissue. Patients with persistent disease shared around 2,700 public clonotypes, outpacing the 966 shared by new patients.

TCR beta libraries were built with iRepertoire HTBI primers and Arm-PCR of CDR3 regions. TCRdb fed the multiplex PCR reads into MiXCR, producing one record per CDR3 protein. The data contain approximately 470,000 distinct CDR3 sequences, roughly 20% of them seen just once; the ten biggest clones take up under 9%. The germline V gene has CDR1 SGHRS and CDR2 YFSETQ. V was clipped by 4 bases and J by 3 bases, with 10 bases between them. This CDR3 has 13 amino acids. The time point here: persistent/refractory GD, antithyroid drugs over 5 years with positive TRAb. Extracted PBMC RNA gave rise to the TCR library.

The receptor was isolated from a female donor with Graves disease. This rearrangement joins TRBV5-1 to TRBJ1-2; D gene uncertain. The sample was peripheral blood mononuclear cells (PBMCs), taken when the disease was refractory, from a patient treated with antithyroid drugs. CDR3 in amino acids: CASSHGRDYGYTF. The CDR3 DNA follows: TGCGCCAGCAGCCACGGACGAGACTATGGCTACACCTTC.